The T cell receptor (beta chain) described here comes from a study of response to subunit inactivated influenza vaccine. Whole-study findings and limits: A suggestion made by the authors is that each seasonal influenza vaccination recruits few new T cells.

Germline CDR1 reads MDHEN; CDR2 reads SYDVKM. The CDR3 has 15 residues. V lost 4 bases and J lost 5; bases outside the gene matches: 7. TCRdb re-called the RT-PCR reads through MiXCR, storing one row per CDR3 protein. The sample yields roughly 650,000 distinct CDR3 sequences, 14% seen once. This clonotype was counted many times. What it binds is unknown. The specimen comprised PBMCs from blood, sampled 14 to 15 days before vaccination. The TCR originated in a man in his fifties who received an inactivated influenza vaccine. The V gene is TRBV28, the J gene TRBJ1-5, with 8 bases identical to TRBD1. The CDR3, as DNA: TGTGCCAGCAGTTCGTCGGGGACAGGTTATCAGCCCCAGCATTTT. This sequence encodes CASSSSGTGYQPQHF.